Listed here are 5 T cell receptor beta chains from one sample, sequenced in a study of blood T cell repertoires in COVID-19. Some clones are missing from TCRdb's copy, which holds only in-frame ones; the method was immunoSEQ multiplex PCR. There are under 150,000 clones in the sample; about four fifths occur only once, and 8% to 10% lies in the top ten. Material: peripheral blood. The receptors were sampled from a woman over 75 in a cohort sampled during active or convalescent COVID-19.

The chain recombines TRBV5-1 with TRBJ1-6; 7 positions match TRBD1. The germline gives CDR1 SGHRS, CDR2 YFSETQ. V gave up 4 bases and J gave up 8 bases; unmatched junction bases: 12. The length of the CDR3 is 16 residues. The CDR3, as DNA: TGCGCCAGCAGCGTAAGCACCGGGGACAGTGATTCACCCCTCCACTTT. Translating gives CASSVSTGDSDSPLHF.

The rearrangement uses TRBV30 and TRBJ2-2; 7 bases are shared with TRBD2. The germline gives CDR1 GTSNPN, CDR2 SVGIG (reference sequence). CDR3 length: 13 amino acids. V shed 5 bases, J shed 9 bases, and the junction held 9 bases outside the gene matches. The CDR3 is CAWDGRGLRELFF. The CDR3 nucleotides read TGTGCCTGGGATGGGAGGGGTCTACGGGAGCTGTTTTTT.

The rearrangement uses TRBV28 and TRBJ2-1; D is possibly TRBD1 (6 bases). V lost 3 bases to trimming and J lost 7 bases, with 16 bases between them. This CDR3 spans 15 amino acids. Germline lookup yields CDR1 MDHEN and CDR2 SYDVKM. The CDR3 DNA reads TGTGCCAGCAGTTTCCCTAGGACAGAATTAAATGAGCAGTTCTTC. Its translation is CASSFPRTELNEQFF. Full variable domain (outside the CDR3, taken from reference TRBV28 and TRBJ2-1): DVKVTQSSRYLVKRTGEKVFLECVQDMDHENMFWYRQDPGLGLRLIYFSYDVKMKEKGDIPEGYSVSREKKERFSLILESASTNQTSMYLCASSFPRTELNEQFFGPGTRLTVL.

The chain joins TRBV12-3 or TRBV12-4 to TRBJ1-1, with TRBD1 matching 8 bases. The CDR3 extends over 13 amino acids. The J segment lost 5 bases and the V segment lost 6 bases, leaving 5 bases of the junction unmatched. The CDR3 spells CASSPWTGTEAFF. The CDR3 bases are TGTGCCAGCAGCCCTTGGACAGGGACTGAAGCTTTCTTT.

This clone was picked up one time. This CDR3 is CASSRQDERGYTF. CDR3 in DNA: TGTGCCAGCAGTCGACAGGACGAGAGGGGCTACACCTTC. This chain joins TRBV6-5 and TRBJ1-2, with TRBD1 as a possible D gene (6 bases). Per the germline V gene, CDR1 is MNHEY and CDR2 is SVGAGI. Trimming shortened V by 5 bases and J by 8 bases, and 15 bases separated the two germline ends. The CDR3 loop spans 13 amino acids.